This T cell receptor (beta chain) was observed in a study of early T cells in non-severe SARS-CoV-2 infection. This clonotype was observed a few times. The CDR3 runs to 13 residues. The germline V and J ends were trimmed by 4 bases and 6 bases, with 11 bases remaining between them. The V gene's germline CDR1 is SEHNR and CDR2 FQNEAQ (reference sequence). One entry per CDR3 protein results from TCRdb running MiXCR on the 5' RACE reads. The sample includes tens of thousands of distinct CDR3 sequences, 4.7% of them seen just once. Source material: whole blood. The receptor's source is an adult who was a healthcare worker with PCR-confirmed SARS-CoV-2 infection or an uninfected control (not recorded which). The chain is built from TRBV7-9 and TRBJ2-3; possible D gene TRBD1, 6 bases. The CDR3 sequence: CASSSQGLDTQYF. The DNA of the CDR3 is TGTGCCAGCAGCTCACAGGGTCTTGATACGCAGTATTTT.